This is a list of T cell receptor beta chains from one sample in a study of post-analysis software for immune sequencing data. MiXCR, run by TCRdb on the PCR reads, gives a single entry per CDR3 protein. There are roughly 870,000 distinct CDR3 sequences in the sample; around 53% occur only once, and under 6% lies in the top ten. The sample comprised blood. These TCRs come from a girl aged 5-17 years with multiple sclerosis. Both conserved end residues are part of each CDR3. D genes are given only for firm matches. Rows give clone size only sometimes, using once, few, many, or a class for an expanded clone.

CSARGPSGEHYNEQFF | TGCAGTGCTAGAGGTCCTAGCGGGGAACATTACAATGAGCAGTTCTTC | NA | TRBJ2-1 | TRBD2 | 16 | TRBV20-1
CASSLAVSYYEQYF | TGTGCCAGCAGCTTAGCGGTCAGCTACTACGAGCAGTACTTC | NA | TRBJ2-7 | NA | 14 | TRBV7-9
CASSGRDFHNEQYF | TGTGCCAGCAGCGGCAGGGACTTTCACAATGAGCAGTACTTC | NA | TRBJ2-7 | NA | 14 | TRBV7-3
CATSDSLSGAFYEQYF | TGTGCCACCAGTGATTCCCTTAGCGGGGCCTTTTACGAGCAGTACTTC | few | TRBJ2-7 | TRBD2 | 16 | TRBV24-1
CAIRPESYEQYF | TGTGCCATCCGTCCCGAGAGCTACGAGCAGTACTTC | NA | TRBJ2-7 | NA | 12 | TRBV10-3
CSARGQDNSPLHF | TGCAGTGCTAGAGGACAGGATAATTCACCCCTCCACTTT | NA | TRBJ1-6 | NA | 13 | TRBV20-1
CASSLAWGQGDTQYF | TGTGCCAGCAGCTTAGCCTGGGGTCAAGGGGATACGCAGTATTTT | NA | TRBJ2-3 | NA | 15 | TRBV7-9
CSVVSTQETQYF | TGCAGCGTTGTGTCTACACAAGAGACCCAGTACTTC | NA | TRBJ2-5 | NA | 12 | TRBV29-1
CASSLLPGLAAYEQYF | TGTGCCAGCAGCCTGCTCCCGGGACTAGCGGCTTACGAGCAGTACTTC | NA | TRBJ2-7 | TRBD2 | 16 | TRBV5-6
CSVGGSGVLYEQYF | TGCAGCGTTGGGGGGAGCGGGGTGCTATACGAGCAGTACTTC | NA | TRBJ2-7 | TRBD2 | 14 | TRBV29-1
CASSYGGTAKEKLFF | TGTGCCAGCAGTTACGGAGGGACAGCTAAGGAAAAACTGTTTTTT | few | TRBJ1-4 | TRBD1 | 15 | TRBV6-5
CASRPGTSGSKRQFF | TGTGCCAGTAGACCCGGGACTAGCGGGAGTAAGAGGCAGTTCTTC | NA | TRBJ2-1 | TRBD2 | 15 | TRBV19
CSAAHGGRYNEQFF | TGCAGTGCGGCTCATGGCGGGAGATACAATGAGCAGTTCTTC | NA | TRBJ2-1 | TRBD2 | 14 | TRBV20-1
CSARAGNNREEQYF | TGCAGTGCTAGGGCAGGGAATAATCGGGAGGAGCAGTACTTC | once | TRBJ2-7 | NA | 14 | TRBV20-1
CASRLGGQGISYEQYF | TGTGCCAGCAGACTAGGGGGACAGGGCATTTCCTACGAGCAGTACTTC | NA | TRBJ2-7 | TRBD1 | 16 | TRBV12-3/TRBV12-4
CSALRGQGTGEQYF | TGCAGTGCACTGAGGGGACAGGGGACGGGAGAGCAGTACTTC | NA | TRBJ2-5 | TRBD1 | 14 | TRBV20-1
CASSRTQGETQYF | TGTGCCAGCTCTAGGACACAGGGAGAGACCCAGTACTTC | NA | TRBJ2-5 | NA | 13 | TRBV18
CASSPGTVVSPGANVLTF | TGTGCCAGCAGTCCGGGGACAGTGGTTAGTCCTGGGGCCAACGTCCTGACTTTC | many | TRBJ2-6 | TRBD1 | 18 | TRBV6-1
CASSDRPDYGYTF | TGTGCCAGCAGTGATAGGCCCGACTATGGCTACACCTTC | NA | TRBJ1-2 | NA | 13 | TRBV27
CASSVTGFGEEKLFF | TGCGCCAGCAGCGTGACAGGGTTCGGGGAAGAAAAACTGTTTTTT | NA | TRBJ1-4 | TRBD1 | 15 | TRBV5-1
CASSLTLAGGQETQYF | TGTGCCAGCAGCTTGACCTTAGCGGGGGGGCAAGAGACCCAGTACTTC | few | TRBJ2-5 | TRBD2 | 16 | TRBV5-5
CSKLAIRQETQYF | TGCAGTAAACTGGCGATTCGTCAAGAGACCCAGTACTTC | NA | TRBJ2-5 | NA | 13 | TRBV20-1
CASNPTSGRGDTQYF | TGTGCCAGCAACCCGACTAGCGGGAGGGGAGATACGCAGTATTTT | few | TRBJ2-3 | TRBD2 | 15 | TRBV11-2
CASSQRGVTGELFF | TGTGCCAGCAGCCAGCGGGGGGTCACCGGGGAGCTGTTTTTT | NA | TRBJ2-2 | TRBD2 | 14 | TRBV3-1
CASSESDAYGYTF | TGTGCCAGCAGTGAGTCCGACGCCTATGGCTACACCTTC | NA | TRBJ1-2 | NA | 13 | TRBV2
CSVRGRGFLETQYF | TGCAGCGTTCGGGGGCGCGGATTCTTGGAGACCCAGTACTTC | few | TRBJ2-5 | NA | 14 | TRBV29-1
CASTYSSGAYEQYF | TGTGCCAGCACCTACTCCTCCGGAGCTTACGAGCAGTACTTC | NA | TRBJ2-7 | NA | 14 | TRBV5-6
CASSQGLASYPSTDTQYF | TGTGCCAGCAGCCAAGGGTTAGCCTCCTACCCTAGCACAGATACGCAGTATTTT | NA | TRBJ2-3 | NA | 18 | TRBV4-2
CASSLALAGGLETQYF | TGCGCCAGCAGCTTGGCCTTAGCGGGAGGGTTGGAGACCCAGTACTTC | NA | TRBJ2-5 | TRBD2 | 16 | TRBV5-1
CSAGLLNIQYF | TGCAGCGCGGGCCTACTAAACATTCAGTACTTC | NA | TRBJ2-4 | NA | 11 | TRBV29-1
CASSHRLAGVGDYEQYF | TGCGCCAGCAGCCATCGACTAGCGGGAGTCGGGGACTACGAGCAGTACTTC | few | TRBJ2-7 | TRBD2 | 17 | TRBV4-1
CASSASGTSGRAEEQFF | TGTGCTAGCAGCGCCTCCGGGACTAGCGGGAGGGCGGAGGAGCAGTTCTTC | once | TRBJ2-1 | TRBD2 | 17 | TRBV7-7
CASSTQGRPGAFF | TGTGCCAGCAGTACACAGGGAAGGCCTGGGGCTTTCTTT | few | TRBJ1-1 | NA | 13 | TRBV12-3/TRBV12-4
CASSPDRSRGETQYF | TGTGCCAGCAGCCCCGACAGGTCCCGAGGGGAGACCCAGTACTTC | few | TRBJ2-5 | NA | 15 | TRBV7-7
CASSQSGSNQPQHF | TGCGCCAGCAGCCAGTCGGGGAGCAATCAGCCCCAGCATTTT | few | TRBJ1-5 | NA | 14 | TRBV4-1
CASTETAAGDTEAFF | TGTGCCAGCACCGAAACGGCAGCCGGGGACACTGAAGCTTTCTTT | NA | TRBJ1-1 | NA | 15 | TRBV6-6